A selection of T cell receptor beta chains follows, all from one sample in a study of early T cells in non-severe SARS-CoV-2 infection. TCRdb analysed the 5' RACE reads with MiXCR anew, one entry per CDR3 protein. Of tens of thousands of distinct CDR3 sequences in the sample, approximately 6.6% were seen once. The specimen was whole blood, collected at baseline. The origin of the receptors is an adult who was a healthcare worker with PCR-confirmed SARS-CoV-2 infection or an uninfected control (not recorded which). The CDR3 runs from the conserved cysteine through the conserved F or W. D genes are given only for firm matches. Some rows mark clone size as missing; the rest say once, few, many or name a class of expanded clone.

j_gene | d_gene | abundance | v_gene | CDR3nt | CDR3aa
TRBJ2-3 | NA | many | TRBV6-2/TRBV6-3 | TGTGCCAGCAGTTCTCTTCGCGTGCCAACTAGCACAGATACGCAGTATTTT | CASSSLRVPTSTDTQYF
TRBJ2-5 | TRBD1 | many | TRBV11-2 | TGTGCCAGCAGCTCGGGACAGCAAGAGACCCAGTACTTC | CASSSGQQETQYF
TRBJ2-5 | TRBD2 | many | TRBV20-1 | TGCAGTGCTAGAGATATCCAGCGGGGGGCCCAAGAGACCCAGTACTTC | CSARDIQRGAQETQYF
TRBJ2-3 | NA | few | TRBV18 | TGTGCCAGCTCACCCCCGGGAACAGATACGCAGTATTTT | CASSPPGTDTQYF
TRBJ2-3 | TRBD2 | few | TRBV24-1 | TGTGCCACGGCTACGGGCCTAGCGGGGGATACGCAGTATTTT | CATATGLAGDTQYF
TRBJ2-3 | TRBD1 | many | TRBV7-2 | TGTGCCAGCAGCGACCAGGGGGCGGGAGATACGCAGTATTTT | CASSDQGAGDTQYF
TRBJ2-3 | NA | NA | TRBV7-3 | TGTGCCAGCAGCTTAATGGAAGGAGCCGGCACAGATACGCAGTATTTT | CASSLMEGAGTDTQYF
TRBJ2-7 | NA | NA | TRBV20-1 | TGCAGTGCCCAATCGGGGGATCCCCTGGGGGTCTACGAGCAGTACTTC | CSAQSGDPLGVYEQYF
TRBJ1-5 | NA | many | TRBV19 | TGTGCCAGTGGACGCCCGGCGGGGGGCGCGGCTCAGCCCCAGCATTTT | CASGRPAGGAAQPQHF
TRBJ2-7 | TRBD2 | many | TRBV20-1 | TGCAGTGCCACCGGACTAGCGGGGAGCTACGAGCAGTACTTC | CSATGLAGSYEQYF
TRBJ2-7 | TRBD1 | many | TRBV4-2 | TGTGCCAGCAGCCAAGATAAGGTTACAGGGGGGGAGCAGTACTTC | CASSQDKVTGGEQYF
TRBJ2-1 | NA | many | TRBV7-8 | TGTGCCAGCAGCTTAGCGCCCGGGGTCCATTACAATGAGCAGTTCTTC | CASSLAPGVHYNEQFF
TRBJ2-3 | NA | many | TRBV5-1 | TGCGCCAGCAGCCCGGCGGGAGATACGCAGTATTTT | CASSPAGDTQYF
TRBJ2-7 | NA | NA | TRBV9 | TGTGCCAGCAGCGGAGGGACCGCGAACTACGAGCAGTACTTC | CASSGGTANYEQYF
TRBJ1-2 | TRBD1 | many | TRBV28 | TGTGCCAGCACCTACACAGGGGTCAACTATGGCTACACCTTC | CASTYTGVNYGYTF
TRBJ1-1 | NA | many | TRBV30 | TGTGCCTGGATTGGCCATCCCGGAGCTTTCTTT | CAWIGHPGAFF
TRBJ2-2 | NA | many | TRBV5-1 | TGCGCCAGCAGCCGGGTAACGAACACCGGGGAGCTGTTTTTT | CASSRVTNTGELFF
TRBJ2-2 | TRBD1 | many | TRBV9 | TGTGCCAGCAGAAAGGGGACAGGGGTTCCCGGGGAGCTGTTTTTT | CASRKGTGVPGELFF
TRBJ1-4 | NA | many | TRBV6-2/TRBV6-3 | TGTGCCAGCAGTTACCGGGCATCCGGAACTAATGAAAAACTGTTTTTT | CASSYRASGTNEKLFF
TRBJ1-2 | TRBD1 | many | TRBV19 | TGTGCCAGTAGTATTCCAAGACAGGGGGCGAGGCATGGCTACACCTTC | CASSIPRQGARHGYTF
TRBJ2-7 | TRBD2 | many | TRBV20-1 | TGCAGTGCTAGCAACCCGAGTCGGCTAGCGGGAGGTGAGCAGTACTTC | CSASNPSRLAGGEQYF
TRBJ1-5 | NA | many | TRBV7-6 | TGTGCCAGCAGCTTTGGCCCCTGGACGGGCAATCAGCCCCAGCATTTT | CASSFGPWTGNQPQHF
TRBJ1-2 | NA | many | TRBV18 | TGTGCCAGCTCACCAGGGGTCGGTCACTATGGCTACACCTTC | CASSPGVGHYGYTF
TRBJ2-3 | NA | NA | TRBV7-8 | TGTGCCAGCGGGGGAGGGGGCTCAGATACGCAGTATTTT | CASGGGGSDTQYF
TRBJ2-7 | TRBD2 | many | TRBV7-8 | TGTGCCAGCAGCTATAACTGGGTAGCGGGGGGGATGAGCTCCTACGAGCAGTACTTC | CASSYNWVAGGMSSYEQYF
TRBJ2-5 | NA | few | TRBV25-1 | TGTGCCAGCAGCGCAGGAGTCCAGTACTTC | CASSAGVQYF
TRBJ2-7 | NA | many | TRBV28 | TGTGCCAGCGGGGGAAACAGTTACGAGCAGTACTTC | CASGGNSYEQYF
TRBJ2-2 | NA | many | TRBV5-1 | TGCGCCAGCAGGGCCGGGACTTCCACGAACACCGGGGAGCTGTTTTTT | CASRAGTSTNTGELFF
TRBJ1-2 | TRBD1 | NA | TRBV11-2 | TGTGCCAGCAGCTTAAATGTAGGGGGCGATGGCTACACCTTC | CASSLNVGGDGYTF
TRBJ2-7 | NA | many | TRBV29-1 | TGCAGCGTAGGTAGTCAGGTACCCTACGAGCAGTACTTC | CSVGSQVPYEQYF
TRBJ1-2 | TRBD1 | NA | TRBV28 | TGTGCCAGCAGTTCGCCACAGGGGGGAAGAGGTTATGGCTACACCTTC | CASSSPQGGRGYGYTF
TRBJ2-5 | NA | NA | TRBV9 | TGTGCCAGCAGCCCAGGGACATCTGGGGAGACCCAGTACTTC | CASSPGTSGETQYF